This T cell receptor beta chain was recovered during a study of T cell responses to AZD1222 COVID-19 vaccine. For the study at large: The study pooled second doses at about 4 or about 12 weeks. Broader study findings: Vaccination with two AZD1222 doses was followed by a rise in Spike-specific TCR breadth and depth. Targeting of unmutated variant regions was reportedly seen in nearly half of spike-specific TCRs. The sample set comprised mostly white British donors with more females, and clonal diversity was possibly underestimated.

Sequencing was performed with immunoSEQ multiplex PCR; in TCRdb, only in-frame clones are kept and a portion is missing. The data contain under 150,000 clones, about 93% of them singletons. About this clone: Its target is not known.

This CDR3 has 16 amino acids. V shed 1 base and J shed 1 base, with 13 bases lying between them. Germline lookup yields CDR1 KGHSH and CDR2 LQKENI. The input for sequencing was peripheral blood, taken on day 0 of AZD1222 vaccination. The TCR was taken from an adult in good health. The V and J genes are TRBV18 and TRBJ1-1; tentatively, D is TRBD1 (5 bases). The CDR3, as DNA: TGTGCCAGCTCACCACTGGCAGGGAGGGAGAACACTGAAGCTTTCTTT. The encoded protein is CASSPLAGRENTEAFF.